This T cell receptor (beta chain) stems from a study of T cells expressing NK-cell markers. For the study at large: All TCR beta repertoires analysed originated from sorted CD3+CD56+NKG2C+, CD3+CD56+NKG2C- and CD3+CD56-NKG2C+ T cells.

It was by 5'RACE template switching with UMIs that TCR beta cDNA was made. TCRdb re-analyzed the 5' RACE reads; it lists each CDR3 protein once, without DNA. This specimen shows around 550,000 distinct CDR3 sequences; the ten leading clones hold approximately 3.6%. Study-wide points: The study did not resolve the HCMV specificity of expanded NKG2C+ T cell clones.

As to this clonotype: Its matching antigen is unknown.

The CDR3 is 15 amino acids. The chain employs TRBV12-3 or TRBV12-4 and TRBJ2-5; TCRdb indicates TRBD1, and absent DNA this call remains unverified. Sequencing used blood T cells: a sorted CD56 or NKG2C T cell subset, CD4+ or CD8+ T cells, or bulk PBMC T cells (not recorded which). The receptor was derived from a man aged 18 to 30 in good health. The CDR3 region is CASSPPGQGLLAQYF.